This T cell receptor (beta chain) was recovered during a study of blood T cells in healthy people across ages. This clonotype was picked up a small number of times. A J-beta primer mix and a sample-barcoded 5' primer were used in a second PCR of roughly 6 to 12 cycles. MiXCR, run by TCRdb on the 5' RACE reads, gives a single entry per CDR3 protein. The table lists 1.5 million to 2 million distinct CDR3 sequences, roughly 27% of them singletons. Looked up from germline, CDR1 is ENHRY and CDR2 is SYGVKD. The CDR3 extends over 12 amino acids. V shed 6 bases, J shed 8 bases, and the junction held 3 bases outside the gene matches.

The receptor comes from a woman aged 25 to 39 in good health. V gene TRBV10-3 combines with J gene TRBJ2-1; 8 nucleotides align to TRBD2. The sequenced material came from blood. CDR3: CAISGGADEQFF. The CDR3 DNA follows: TGTGCCATCAGCGGGGGGGCCGATGAGCAGTTCTTC.